The 24 T cell receptor beta chains reported below all come from one sample, sequenced in a study of regulatory dendritic cells for organ transplantation (TCRdb year 2017). Library method: the immunoSEQ multiplex PCR assay. TCRdb holds this immuneACCESS table with in-frame rearrangements only. Some clones are missing; in checked studies, unresolved V genes explain under half, and the rest has no known cause. The sample table holds fewer than 13,000 clones, of which 65% to 85% were seen once. Around 18% of the sample lies in the top ten. Material: memory CD8+ T cells from blood. The cell subset or site label, as the study defines it: CD45RO+ memory T cells. These receptors originate from a human donor in good health.

This clone was seen a few times. CDR3 nucleotide sequence: TGTGCTAGCGGAGACTACAGGGGAGTGGAGACCCAGTACTTC. It encodes CASGDYRGVETQYF. V and J are TRBV7-7 and TRBJ2-5, with D possibly being TRBD1 (7 bases). Germline V gives CDR1 SSHAT, CDR2 FNYEAQ (reference sequence). This CDR3 contains 14 residues. Using reference TRBV7-7 and TRBJ2-5 for the parts outside the CDR3, the full variable domain is GAGVSQSPRYKVTKRGQDVTLRCDPISSHATLYWYQQALGQGPEFLTYFNYEAQPDKSGLPSDRFSAERPEGSISTLTIQRTEQRDSAMYRCASGDYRGVETQYFGPGTRLLVL.

The rearrangement uses TRBV4-1 and TRBJ2-2; TRBD1 aligns across 7 bases. Losses at the gene ends were 5 bases for V and 1 base for J; bases not matched to a gene: 4. CDR1 is MGHRA, CDR2 YSYEKL, per germline. This CDR3 has 15 amino acids. Written as DNA, the CDR3 is TGCGCCAGCAGCACCTACAGGGGGAACACCGGGGAGCTGTTTTTT. Its protein product is CASSTYRGNTGELFF.

The rearrangement uses TRBV7-9 and TRBJ1-4, with 10 bases that match TRBD1. Per germline, CDR1 SEHNR and CDR2 FQNEAQ (reference sequence). The CDR3 runs to 14 residues. The V and J ends lost 4 bases and 8 bases, in that order; junction bases with no gene match: 4. The CDR3, as DNA: TGTGCCAGCAGCTCCGGGACAGGGGCGGAAAAACTGTTTTTT. Its translation: CASSSGTGAEKLFF.

This chain links TRBV6-4 with TRBJ2-3, with a weak D call TRBD2 (5 bases). Per germline, CDR1 MRHNA and CDR2 SNTAGT. This CDR3 comprises 17 residues. Trimming pared 6 bases from V and 0 bases from J, leaving 19 bases between. Written as DNA, the CDR3 is TGTGCCAGCAGCGGGGTTCGGGCCAATACTAGCACAGATACGCAGTATTTT. This codes for CASSGVRANTSTDTQYF.

This clone was detected a few times. The V gene is TRBV30, the J gene TRBJ1-2; D possibly corresponds to TRBD1 (5 bases). The V end was cut by 3 bases, the J end by 7 bases, with 18 bases between. The CDR3 covers 14 residues. Germline CDR1 reads GTSNPN; CDR2 reads SVGIG (reference sequence). The CDR3, as DNA: TGTGCCTGGAGCCCGAGGGGACTCGGGGGTGGCTACACCTTC. Its protein is CAWSPRGLGGGYTF.

This clone was seen a few times. The rearrangement links TRBV6-1 to TRBJ2-4; D call uncertain. CDR3 length: 15 amino acids. Trimming shortened V by 1 base and J by 0 bases, and 7 bases separated the two germline ends. CDR1 is MNHNS and CDR2 is SASEGT in the germline V gene. Written as DNA, the CDR3 is TGTGCCAGCAGTGAAGACCTGGAAGCCAAAAACATTCAGTACTTC. It yields the protein CASSEDLEAKNIQYF.

The CDR3 is CASSATTRIGGGTDTQYF. The CDR3, as DNA: TGTGCCAGCAGCGCGACGACTCGAATCGGGGGAGGCACAGATACGCAGTATTTT. The J gene is TRBJ2-3, the V gene TRBV9, with D maybe TRBD2 (6 bases). V was pared by 3 bases and J by 1 base, with 21 bases between. The CDR3 spans 18 residues. Germline CDR1 is SGDLS and CDR2 is YYNGEE.

This clone was picked up one time. This chain links TRBV14 with TRBJ2-7, with TRBD2 identical over 8 bases. This CDR3 contains 15 residues. Germline CDR1 is SGHDN and CDR2 is FVKESK. The V and J ends lost 0 bases and 2 bases, in that order; junction bases with no gene match: 3. The CDR3: CASSQDGGRTYEQYF. The CDR3 nucleotides are TGTGCCAGCAGCCAAGATGGCGGGAGGACCTACGAGCAGTACTTC.

V is TRBV15 and J is TRBJ1-1; no clear D. This CDR3 region has 13 residues. The V and J ends lost 6 bases and 0 bases respectively, with 8 bases between them. CDR1 LNHNV and CDR2 YYDKDF come from the germline V gene (reference sequence). For the CDR3, the DNA is TGTGCCACCAGTCCGTTTGTGAACACTGAAGCTTTCTTT. This translates into CATSPFVNTEAFF.

The V call is TRBV25-1, the J call TRBJ2-5, with 7 positions matching TRBD1. CDR1 is MGHDK and CDR2 is SYGVNS in the germline V gene. The CDR3 extends over 11 amino acids. V was pared by 5 bases and J by 9 bases, with 3 bases of the junction left unmatched. CDR3: CASSQGDPQYF. CDR3 bases: TGTGCCAGCAGTCAGGGGGATCCCCAGTACTTC.

The V and J genes are TRBV9 and TRBJ2-5; D possibly corresponds to TRBD2 (5 bases). Per germline, CDR1 SGDLS and CDR2 YYNGEE. The CDR3 loop spans 16 amino acids. V was trimmed by 3 bases and J by 2 bases, leaving 17 bases between them. For the CDR3, the DNA is TGTGCCAGCAGCGAAAGTGTAGGACTTATACAAGAGACCCAGTACTTC. Translated: CASSESVGLIQETQYF.

The chain uses TRBV6-5 and TRBJ2-7; D uncertain. CDR3 length: 13 amino acids. In germline, CDR1 is MNHEY, CDR2 SVGAGI. Trimming took 6 bases from V and 7 from J, leaving 16 bases between them. The CDR3 region is CASSSRVDWEQYF. In DNA form, the CDR3 reads TGTGCCAGCAGCTCGAGAGTGGATTGGGAGCAGTACTTC.

The chain is built from TRBV6-5 and TRBJ2-3; 11 nucleotides align to TRBD1. The CDR3 extends over 15 amino acids. Germline values: CDR1 MNHEY, CDR2 SVGAGI. Trimming took 9 bases from V and 3 from J; bases not matched to a gene: 8. The CDR3 region is CASKTGTGGTDTQYF. CDR3 nucleotide sequence: TGTGCCAGTAAAACCGGGACAGGGGGAACAGATACGCAGTATTTT.

Only one count was recorded for this clone. J is TRBJ2-1 and V is TRBV19, with a tentative D call TRBD1 (5 bases). This CDR3 contains 11 residues. Trimming took 5 bases from V and 13 from J, leaving 12 bases between them. In germline, CDR1 is LNHDA, CDR2 SQIVND (reference sequence). CDR3 sequence reads: CASSEDTTQFF. CDR3 nucleotides: TGTGCCAGTAGTGAGGACACCACACAGTTCTTC.

The chain carries TRBV19 and TRBJ2-7; 9 nucleotides agree with TRBD1. V was pared by 10 bases and J by 6 bases, with 16 bases of the junction left unmatched. The CDR3 is 15 amino acids. CDR1 is LNHDA, CDR2 SQIVND, per germline (reference sequence). DNA of the CDR3: TGTGCCACCCGGTCGGCCGGGACAGGGATTGCCGAGCAGTACTTC. Protein: CATRSAGTGIAEQYF.

This sequence joins TRBV4-3 and TRBJ2-7, with a tentative D call TRBD2 (6 bases). V dropped 1 base and J dropped 3 bases, with 13 bases sitting between them. The CDR3 has 15 amino acids. Germline CDR1 is LGHNA and CDR2 is YSLEER. Here the CDR3 reads CASSQVLAGNYEQYF. The CDR3 nucleotides read TGCGCCAGCAGCCAAGTCTTGGCGGGAAACTACGAGCAGTACTTC.

The chain carries TRBV4-1 and TRBJ2-5, with TRBD2 identical over 8 bases. The germline V gene has CDR1 MGHRA and CDR2 YSYEKL. Trimming at V came to 1 base and at J to 5 bases, leaving 3 bases not matched to a gene. The length of the CDR3 is 14 residues. This chain's CDR3 is CASSQGPGGETQYF. The CDR3, as DNA: TGCGCCAGCAGCCAAGGTCCGGGAGGGGAGACCCAGTACTTC.

This clone was counted once. The chain is built from TRBV7-7 and TRBJ2-5, with unresolved D. The V gene's germline CDR1 is SSHAT and CDR2 FNYEAQ (reference sequence). This CDR3 spans 14 amino acids. CDR3: CASSAAGPNLKQYF. CDR3 DNA sequence: TGTGCTAGCTCGGCGGCCGGTCCCAATTTGAAGCAGTACTTC.

The CDR3 coding sequence is TGTGCCAGCATAGAGGGTGAGACAGATACGCAGTATTTT. Protein product: CASIEGETDTQYF. The V gene is TRBV28, the J gene TRBJ2-3; maybe TRBD2 (5 bases). CDR1 is MDHEN, CDR2 SYDVKM, per germline. The CDR3 runs 13 residues. The V end lost 7 bases, the J end lost 3 bases, and 11 bases lay between the germline ends.

This chain connects TRBV7-6 to TRBJ1-2; D is uncertain. This CDR3 has 16 residues. Per the germline V gene, CDR1 is SGHVS and CDR2 is FNYEAQ. V was shortened by 0 bases and J by 6 bases, with 17 bases between the two germline ends. CDR3 in DNA: TGTGCCAGCAGCTTAGCGCCGAGTGGCACACTAGATGGCTACACCTTC. Residues: CASSLAPSGTLDGYTF. The full variable domain, its missing parts supplied by reference TRBV7-6 and TRBJ1-2, is GAGVSQSPRYKVTKRGQDVALRCDPISGHVSLYWYRQALGQGPEFLTYFNYEAQQDKSGLPNDRFSAERPEGSISTLTIQRTEQRDSAMYRCASSLAPSGTLDGYTFGSGTRLTVV.

The V and J genes are TRBV20-1 and TRBJ1-2, with D hard to call. CDR3 length: 8 amino acids. The V end was cut by 8 bases, the J end by 8 bases, with 6 bases between. Germline lookup yields CDR1 DFQATT and CDR2 SNEGSKA (reference sequence). For the CDR3, the DNA is TGCAGTAGCGCCGGCTACACCTTC. It specifies CSSAGYTF.

In its sample, this clone was seen once. The chain combines TRBV2 with TRBJ2-7; 9 bases line up with TRBD1. The ends lost 7 bases at V and 4 bases at J; junction bases unmatched: 5. Germline CDR1 reads SNHLY; CDR2 reads FYNNEI. The CDR3 spans 13 residues. CDR3 DNA: TGTGCCAGCAAGGGACAGGGCTTTTACGAGCAGTACTTC. Protein: CASKGQGFYEQYF.

This clone was observed once. The V call is TRBV10-3, the J call TRBJ1-1; unclear D gene. The CDR3 consists of 15 residues. The V gene's germline CDR1 is ENHRY and CDR2 SYGVKD. V dropped 6 bases and J dropped 0 bases, with 14 bases sitting between them. The CDR3 nucleotides are TGTGCCATCAGGGAAACGTGGACTGTGAACACTGAAGCTTTCTTT. Its protein product is CAIRETWTVNTEAFF.

In this sample, this clone turned up a few times. This chain joins TRBV4-3 and TRBJ2-1; TRBD2 agrees at 11 bases. Germline V gene data show CDR1 as LGHNA and CDR2 as YSLEER. The J segment lost 4 bases and the V segment lost 3 bases, leaving 2 bases of the junction unmatched. There are 15 residues in the CDR3. The CDR3 nucleotides read TGCGCCAGCAGCCAGAGACTAGCGGGGTACAATGAGCAGTTCTTC. As protein: CASSQRLAGYNEQFF.